Presented here are 22 T cell receptor beta chains from one specimen sequenced in a study of control samples from healthy donors and cancer patients. Sequencing used immunoSEQ multiplex PCR; TCRdb keeps in-frame clones, though not all of them. The top ten hold approximately 3.8% of the sample, which has roughly 40,000 clones, 92% seen once. The sample taken for sequencing was blood. The receptors come from a woman aged 45-60 years in good health.

This chain connects TRBV28 to TRBJ1-2; D unclear. This CDR3 contains 9 residues. CDR1 is MDHEN, CDR2 SYDVKM, per germline. V was pared by 8 bases and J by 8 bases, with 6 bases between. The CDR3 DNA reads as TGTGCCAGCGGCGCGGGCTACACCTTC. Protein sequence: CASGAGYTF.

This chain joins TRBV5-1 and TRBJ1-1, with D unclear. This CDR3 has 16 residues. The V and J ends lost 1 base and 0 bases respectively, with 13 bases between them. CDR1 is SGHRS, CDR2 YFSETQ, per germline. CDR3 in amino acids: CASSLPTPGMNTEAFF. CDR3 sequence (DNA): TGCGCCAGCAGCTTGCCCACCCCAGGAATGAACACTGAAGCTTTCTTT. The entire variable domain, with the rest obtained from reference TRBV5-1 and TRBJ1-1, is as follows: KAGVTQTPRYLIKTRGQQVTLSCSPISGHRSVSWYQQTPGQGLQFLFEYFSETQRNKGNFPGRFSGRQFSNSRSEMNVSTLELGDSALYLCASSLPTPGMNTEAFFGQGTRLTVV.

The chain recombines TRBV7-3 with TRBJ2-7; D may be TRBD1 or TRBD2 (6 bases each). Germline loops: CDR1 SGHTA, CDR2 FQGTGA. Trimming stripped 1 base from V and 5 bases from J, with 36 bases between. This CDR3 region has 22 residues. The CDR3 coding sequence is TGTGCCAGCAGCTTAAAGACTAGGTTCCAGGACAGAGTCCTGATAACCATAAACGAGCAGTACTTC. This codes for CASSLKTRFQDRVLITINEQYF.

This chain uses TRBV2 with TRBJ1-2, with D possibly matching TRBD1 (6 bases). Germline loops: CDR1 SNHLY, CDR2 FYNNEI. CDR3 length: 14 residues. Trimming left V 7 bases short and J 3 bases short, with 15 bases between. The CDR3 protein is CASIVRAGDYGYTF. DNA for the CDR3: TGTGCCAGCATCGTGCGGGCAGGGGACTATGGCTACACCTTC.

This clone was seen once. The V and J genes are TRBV10-3 and TRBJ1-2, with unresolved D. Per the germline V gene, CDR1 is ENHRY and CDR2 is SYGVKD. V was cut by 5 bases and J by 2 bases, with 12 bases left in between. This CDR3 has 14 residues. This CDR3 reads CAISNQVFNYGYTF. The CDR3 DNA follows: TGTGCCATCAGTAACCAGGTGTTCAACTATGGCTACACCTTC.

V gene TRBV19 combines with J gene TRBJ2-7, with 8 bases lining up with TRBD1. The CDR3 has 14 residues. The trim removed 4 bases at V and 1 base at J, leaving 3 bases unmatched. Germline-derived CDR1 and CDR2 are LNHDA and SQIVND (reference sequence). The CDR3 sequence is CASSNRDRSYEQYF. CDR3 bases: TGTGCCAGTAGTAACCGGGACAGGTCCTACGAGCAGTACTTC. The complete variable domain, with remaining parts taken from reference TRBV19 and TRBJ2-7, reads DGGITQSPKYLFRKEGQNVTLSCEQNLNHDAMYWYRQDPGQGLRLIYYSQIVNDFQKGDIAEGYSVSREKKESFPLTVTSAQKNPTAFYLCASSNRDRSYEQYFGPGTRLTVT.

The rearrangement links TRBV9 to TRBJ2-4; 10 bases agree with TRBD1. Germline V CDR1 and CDR2: SGDLS, YYNGEE. The CDR3 contains 20 residues. V dropped 3 bases and J dropped 0; count of bases not matched to a gene: 15. The CDR3 reads CASSGNAGTGDMGAKNIQYF. The CDR3 bases are TGTGCCAGCAGCGGGAACGCCGGGACAGGGGATATGGGAGCCAAAAACATTCAGTACTTC.

This chain connects TRBV2 to TRBJ1-2; unclear D gene. The CDR3 sequence is 14 residues long. Germline CDR1 and CDR2: SNHLY and FYNNEI. With 0 bases removed from V and 2 bases from J, the gap between germline ends came to 7 bases. The CDR3 coding sequence is TGTGCCAGCAGTGAAGCTGGAGTCAACTATGGCTACACCTTC. This encodes CASSEAGVNYGYTF. The full variable domain, its missing parts supplied by reference TRBV2 and TRBJ1-2, is EPEVTQTPSHQVTQMGQEVILRCVPISNHLYFYWYRQILGQKVEFLVSFYNNEISEKSEIFDDQFSVERPDGSNFTLKIRSTKLEDSAMYFCASSEAGVNYGYTFGSGTRLTVV.

This chain links TRBV7-9 with TRBJ1-1; D not resolved. The CDR3 has 14 amino acids. Germline V CDR1 and CDR2: SEHNR, FQNEAQ (reference sequence). V lost 1 base to trimming and J lost 0 bases, with 6 bases between them. DNA of the CDR3: TGTGCCAGCAGCTTAGGGCAGCTGAACACTGAAGCTTTCTTT. Translating it yields CASSLGQLNTEAFF.

This clone has just one count. This chain connects TRBV6-5 to TRBJ1-6; no firm D call. The V gene's germline CDR1 is MNHEY and CDR2 SVGAGI. The CDR3 loop spans 16 amino acids. V gave up 0 bases and J gave up 6 bases, with 12 bases separating them. The CDR3 is CASSYSTLPPNSPLHF. Here the CDR3 DNA reads TGTGCCAGCAGTTACTCGACGCTGCCCCCTAATTCACCCCTCCACTTT.

V is TRBV4-3 and J is TRBJ2-5; no clear D. V was shortened by 1 base and J by 5 bases, with 8 bases between the two germline ends. Germline CDR1 reads LGHNA; CDR2 reads YSLEER. The CDR3 covers 13 residues. For the CDR3, the DNA is TGCGCCAGCAGCCAAGGTCTACATGAGACCCAGTACTTC. This translates into CASSQGLHETQYF.

This chain uses TRBV18 with TRBJ2-7, with a possible D match to TRBD1 (6 bases). CDR1 is KGHSH and CDR2 is LQKENI in the germline V gene. This CDR3 comprises 13 residues. Deletions cut 5 bases from V and 2 bases from J, with 10 bases between. The CDR3 bases are TGTGCCAGCTCAACAGGGCATACCTACGAGCAGTACTTC. This translates into CASSTGHTYEQYF.

The rearrangement uses TRBV6-2 or TRBV6-3 and TRBJ2-3; no firm D call. The CDR3 loop spans 14 amino acids. V lost 5 bases and J 4 bases, leaving 13 bases between the germline ends. Germline V gene data show CDR1 as MNHEY and CDR2 as SVGEGT. In nucleotides, the CDR3 is TGTGCCAGCAGTCTCCCTAGGATTGCAGATACGCAGTATTTT. It is translated as CASSLPRIADTQYF.

The chain has TRBV11-1 and TRBJ1-1; D not resolved. The CDR3 consists of 13 residues. Germline values: CDR1 SGHAT, CDR2 FQDESV (reference sequence). Trimming stripped 1 base from V and 8 bases from J, with 11 bases between. The CDR3 region is CASSLVRGPEAFF. As DNA, the CDR3 is TGTGCCAGCAGCTTAGTGCGAGGTCCCGAAGCTTTCTTT.

This chain joins TRBV28 and TRBJ1-1, with TRBD1 matching 8 bases. Germline loops: CDR1 MDHEN, CDR2 SYDVKM. V dropped 3 bases and J dropped 5; count of bases not matched to a gene: 5. This CDR3 is 14 amino acids long. The CDR3 loop reads CASSFTGGRTEAFF. Written as DNA, the CDR3 is TGTGCCAGCAGTTTTACAGGGGGAAGGACTGAAGCTTTCTTT.

The DNA of the CDR3 is TGCAGCGTTGAAGATCGACTAGCGCTCAGCACAGATACGCAGTATTTT. Amino acid sequence: CSVEDRLALSTDTQYF. This chain joins TRBV29-1 and TRBJ2-3; 8 nucleotides agree with TRBD2. This CDR3 is built from 16 residues. Per germline, CDR1 SQVTM and CDR2 ANQGSEA. The V and J ends lost 0 bases and 0 bases, in that order; junction bases with no gene match: 5.

This clone came up once. This chain links TRBV5-1 with TRBJ2-3, with D perhaps TRBD2 (5 bases). This CDR3 spans 14 amino acids. Looked up from germline, CDR1 is SGHRS and CDR2 is YFSETQ. The V gene lost 7 bases and the J gene lost 0 bases, with 12 bases spanning the gap. The CDR3 sequence is CASGRSSSTDTQYF. The CDR3 nucleotides read TGCGCCAGCGGACGGTCTAGCAGCACAGATACGCAGTATTTT.

V and J are TRBV6-2 or TRBV6-3 and TRBJ2-7; perhaps TRBD1 as D (7 bases). Germline lookup yields CDR1 MNHEY and CDR2 SVGEGT. Trimming cost V 2 bases and J 4 bases, with 27 bases left between them. The CDR3 is 19 amino acids. The CDR3 sequence is CASSYRARQGWRGGYEQYF. The CDR3 DNA reads as TGTGCCAGCAGTTACAGAGCGCGACAGGGATGGCGGGGAGGTTACGAGCAGTACTTC.

This sequence joins TRBV4-3 and TRBJ2-3; D might be TRBD1 or TRBD2, each matching 5 bases. The V and J ends lost 0 bases and 4 bases respectively, with 14 bases between them. The length of the CDR3 is 16 residues. Germline V gives CDR1 LGHNA, CDR2 YSLEER. CDR3 sequence reads: CASSQEKARGADTQYF. In nucleotides, the CDR3 is TGCGCCAGCAGCCAAGAGAAAGCCCGGGGCGCAGATACGCAGTATTTT.

The chain is built from TRBV11-2 and TRBJ1-2, with a tentative D call TRBD1 (5 bases). CDR1 SGHAT and CDR2 FQNNGV come from the germline V gene. V was clipped by 4 bases and J by 5 bases, with 14 bases between them. The CDR3 extends over 14 amino acids. The CDR3 region is CASSSTGGRYGYTF. CDR3 coding DNA: TGTGCCAGCAGCTCGACGGGGGGACGTTATGGCTACACCTTC. The full variable domain, rest sourced from reference TRBV11-2 and TRBJ1-2, is EAGVAQSPRYKIIEKRQSVAFWCNPISGHATLYWYQQILGQGPKLLIQFQNNGVVDDSQLPKDRFSAERLKGVDSTLKIQPAKLEDSAVYLCASSSTGGRYGYTFGSGTRLTVV.

J is TRBJ2-7 and V is TRBV6-6, with TRBD2 matching over 12 bases. Germline trimming cut 6 bases from V and 3 bases from J; bases unmatched to any gene: 3. The CDR3 runs to 14 residues. Germline V gives CDR1 MNHNY, CDR2 SVGAGI (reference sequence). For the CDR3, the DNA is TGTGCCAGCAGCCGACTAGCGGGAGACTACGAGCAGTACTTC. This sequence encodes CASSRLAGDYEQYF.

The chain employs TRBV12-3 or TRBV12-4 and TRBJ1-5; unclear D gene. Trimming shortened V by 5 bases and J by 5 bases, and 10 bases separated the two germline ends. This CDR3 spans 13 amino acids. DNA for the CDR3: TGTGCCAGCAGTACGGACGGATATCAGCCCCAGCATTTT. The encoded protein is CASSTDGYQPQHF.